The source of this T cell receptor beta chain is a study of blood T cell repertoires in COVID-19. For the study at large: Collection of acute and convalescent COVID-19 samples took place in the United States, Italy and Spain. The analysed material was cDNA or gDNA that came from T cells, B-cell-depleted T cells, or PBMCs.

Authors' data handling: Reference gene primer amplification yielded estimated nucleated cell counts. Assay used: immunoSEQ multiplex PCR; TCRdb lists only in-frame clones, some missing. V, J and clone size were drawn from that table, and D and trimming were deduced from the DNA. The sample includes 150,000 to 200,000 clones, 82% of them seen just once. This clone was seen a single time. In germline, CDR1 is LNHNV, CDR2 YYDKDF (reference sequence). V shed 0 bases and J shed 0 bases, with 11 bases lying between them. The CDR3 is made up of 17 amino acids. The receptor's source is a woman older than 75 with active or convalescent COVID-19. Source material: peripheral blood. The V and J genes are TRBV15 and TRBJ2-2, with D uncertain. This CDR3 is CATSRDSSTANTGELFF. DNA of the CDR3: TGTGCCACCAGCAGAGATAGCAGCACCGCGAACACCGGGGAGCTGTTTTTT.